Listed below are T cell receptor beta chains from one sample, sequenced in a study of T cell repertoires in cytomegalovirus infection. TCRdb recomputed calls from the reads with MiXCR, one row per CDR3 protein. In the table there are approximately 180,000 distinct CDR3 sequences, about a tenth of which are singletons. The sequencing sample was made of PBMCs. Source of these receptors: a human donor in good health (CMV status not recorded). Some clones in this sample may be carry-over from other donors' samples. Both conserved end residues are part of each CDR3. Fields, in order: CDR3 protein, CDR3 DNA, clone size, V gene, J gene, D gene. The D gene is left open where the match is weak. A row's size may be missing; if present it is once, few, many or a size class.

CASSLTSGVEETQYF	TGTGCCAGCAGTTTAACTAGCGGGGTGGAAGAGACCCAGTACTTC	few	TRBV28	TRBJ2-5	TRBD2
CASSWVGQGGSYGYTF	TGTGCCAGCAGCTGGGTCGGACAGGGAGGAAGCTATGGCTACACCTTC	many	TRBV7-9	TRBJ1-2	TRBD1
CASSLELAGDYEQYF	TGTGCCAGCAGCTTAGAACTAGCGGGAGACTACGAGCAGTACTTC	many	TRBV7-2	TRBJ2-7	TRBD2
CASSLGSRNTEAFF	TGTGCCAGCAGCTTAGGGAGTCGGAACACTGAAGCTTTCTTT	many	TRBV7-8	TRBJ1-1	-
CASSPRTGSEETQYF	TGTGCTAGCAGCCCTCGGACAGGGTCCGAGGAGACCCAGTACTTC	many	TRBV7-7	TRBJ2-5	TRBD1
CASSPPGTGLNGYTF	TGTGCCAGCTCACCACCCGGGACAGGGCTAAATGGCTACACCTTC	many	TRBV18	TRBJ1-2	TRBD1
CASSHRDRETYEQYF	TGTGCCAGCAGCCATAGAGACCGGGAAACCTACGAGCAGTACTTC	many	TRBV7-8	TRBJ2-7	-
CASGLAGGPQETQYF	TGTGCCAGCGGACTAGCGGGGGGGCCCCAAGAGACCCAGTACTTC	few	TRBV11-2	TRBJ2-5	TRBD2
CASSGDRVPSTSGNTIYF	TGTGCCAGTAGCGGGGACAGGGTCCCCTCAACCTCTGGAAACACCATATATTTT	-	TRBV19	TRBJ1-3	TRBD1
CASRREAGGVYEQYF	TGTGCCAGCAGAAGAGAAGCGGGGGGGGTTTACGAGCAGTACTTC	many	TRBV7-8	TRBJ2-7	TRBD2
CSVEEAYEQYF	TGCAGCGTTGAAGAGGCCTACGAGCAGTACTTC	-	TRBV29-1	TRBJ2-7	-
CASSLGQVQNSYNSPLHF	TGTGCCAGCAGCTTAGGGCAGGTTCAGAACTCCTATAATTCACCCCTCCACTTT	-	TRBV7-6	TRBJ1-6	-